This note documents a single T cell receptor beta chain sequence. TCRdb re-derived calls from the RT-PCR reads in MiXCR, one entry per CDR3 protein. The sample lists hundreds of thousands of distinct CDR3 sequences, approximately 14% seen once, with roughly 3.6% in the top ten. The clonotype was recovered from a female donor in good health, serving as a healthy control. Sequenced material: memory CD4+ T cells from blood.

The DNA of the CDR3 is TGTGCCAGTAATCGGGGGGGACAGTCCTACGAGCAGTACTTC. This gives the protein CASNRGGQSYEQYF. This chain joins TRBV6-5 and TRBJ2-7; the D gene is possibly TRBD2 (8 bases). The CDR3 length is 14 residues. The germline CDR1 and CDR2 sequences are MNHEY and SVGAGI. Trimming shortened V by 9 bases and J by 1 base, and 16 bases separated the two germline ends.